The 28 T cell receptor beta chains listed next were all sequenced from one sample in a study of blood T cell repertoires in COVID-19. Measured with immunoSEQ multiplex PCR; TCRdb has only the in-frame clones, and not every one. The sample shows some 200,000 clones, 89% of them seen only once. Source material: PBMCs or T cells enriched from blood (not recorded which). The receptors stem from a woman aged 18-29 years who had recovered from COVID-19.

Of note for this clone: This same CDR3 is encoded by further DNA sequences in the sample. The rearrangement joins TRBV5-1 to TRBJ1-5; possible D gene TRBD1, 5 bases. The CDR3 has 13 residues. The germline V gene encodes CDR1 SGHRS and CDR2 YFSETQ. The V gene lost 2 bases and the J gene lost 5 bases, with 8 bases spanning the gap. DNA for the CDR3: TGCGCCAGCAGCTTCGGGGGAGATCAGCCCCAGCATTTT. This encodes CASSFGGDQPQHF.

The V gene is TRBV11-3, the J gene TRBJ1-5; D possibly corresponds to TRBD1 (6 bases). The CDR3 sequence is 15 residues long. Germline V CDR1 and CDR2: SGHNT, YENEEA. The V gene lost 2 bases and the J gene lost 5 bases, with 13 bases spanning the gap. CDR3 in amino acids: CASSLTGCWDQPQHF. CDR3 nucleotide sequence: TGTGCCAGCAGCTTAACAGGGTGCTGGGATCAGCCCCAGCATTTT.

The chain is built from TRBV4-2 and TRBJ2-2; D gene unclear. This CDR3 has 15 amino acids. V lost 0 bases and J 4 bases, leaving 9 bases between the germline ends. The V gene's germline CDR1 is LGHNA and CDR2 YNFKEQ. CDR3 coding DNA: TGTGCCAGCAGCCAAGACACCCCGGGCACCGGGGAGCTGTTTTTT. Translating it yields CASSQDTPGTGELFF.

This chain links TRBV2 with TRBJ1-2, with D perhaps matching TRBD1 (5 bases). Germline CDR1 SNHLY, CDR2 FYNNEI. The ends were cut back, 5 bases at V and 4 bases at J, with 11 bases in the middle. CDR3 length: 13 residues. The CDR3 DNA sequence: TGTGCCAGCAGTAGTGGGGCCACCTATGGCTACACCTTC. This codes for CASSSGATYGYTF.

The chain's CDR3 is CASGPEQYF. The CDR3 nucleotides read TGTGCCAGCGGCCCCGAGCAGTACTTC. The V and J genes are TRBV27 and TRBJ2-7; D not resolved. The CDR3 is 9 amino acids. The V end lost 8 bases, the J end lost 6 bases, and 5 bases lay between the germline ends. The V gene's germline CDR1 is MNHEY and CDR2 SMNVEV (reference sequence).

V and J are TRBV13 and TRBJ2-7; perhaps TRBD1 as D (5 bases). The V gene's germline CDR1 is PRHDT and CDR2 FYEKMQ (reference sequence). CDR3 size: 15 residues. The ends were cut back, 3 bases at V and 3 bases at J, with 15 bases in the middle. CDR3 sequence reads: CASSFRQTLNYEQYF. The CDR3 DNA sequence: TGTGCCAGCAGCTTCCGACAGACCCTTAACTACGAGCAGTACTTC.

The gene calls are TRBV6-4 and TRBJ2-1; D may be TRBD2 (5 bases). Trimming stripped 0 bases from V and 13 bases from J, with 13 bases between. The CDR3 has 13 residues. CDR1 MRHNA and CDR2 SNTAGT come from the germline V gene. The CDR3 DNA reads TGTGCCAGCAGTGACTCGAGTTGGAGCGGCCAGTTCTTC. Residues: CASSDSSWSGQFF.

The V call is TRBV10-3, the J call TRBJ1-1, with TRBD1 matching 10 bases. The germline V gene encodes CDR1 ENHRY and CDR2 SYGVKD. The V gene end was trimmed by 4 bases and the J gene end by 8 bases; junction bases not matched to a gene: 7. The length of the CDR3 is 14 residues. The CDR3 sequence: CAISANRDRGEAFF. Here the CDR3 DNA reads TGTGCCATCAGTGCAAACCGGGACAGGGGAGAAGCTTTCTTT.

J is TRBJ1-6 and V is TRBV5-6, with 10 bases lining up with TRBD1. This CDR3 region has 14 residues. CDR1 SGHDT and CDR2 YYEEEE come from the germline V gene. The V and J ends lost 4 bases and 10 bases, in that order; junction bases with no gene match: 5. This CDR3 reads CASSRRDRGSPLHF. The CDR3 DNA follows: TGTGCCAGCAGCCGTCGGGACAGGGGCTCACCCCTCCACTTT.

The gene calls are TRBV19 and TRBJ2-5, with TRBD2 matching over 9 bases. The CDR3 consists of 14 residues. Trimming cost V 4 bases and J 5 bases; bases outside gene matches: 5. Germline CDR1 is LNHDA and CDR2 is SQIVND (reference sequence). The CDR3 DNA reads TGTGCCAGTAGTAGCGGGGGGGCTTGGGAGACCCAGTACTTC. This translates into CASSSGGAWETQYF.

The rearrangement links TRBV30 to TRBJ1-2; 8 bases are shared with TRBD1. CDR1 and CDR2 (germline): GTSNPN, SVGIG (reference sequence). Trimming took 2 bases from V and 1 from J; bases not matched to a gene: 6. The CDR3 totals 15 residues. This chain's CDR3 is CAWSSGTGINYGYTF. The CDR3 DNA sequence: TGTGCCTGGAGTTCCGGGACAGGAATTAACTATGGCTACACCTTC.

This clone was found once. The chain has TRBV6-1 and TRBJ1-1, with a possible D match to TRBD1 (6 bases). The CDR3 is 16 amino acids. Trimming removed 1 base from V and 12 bases from J, with 24 bases in between. From germline, CDR1 is MNHNS and CDR2 SASEGT. The CDR3 loop reads CASSEEIGGGRAKTFF. The CDR3 coding sequence is TGTGCCAGCAGTGAAGAGATAGGGGGGGGCCGGGCGAAAACTTTCTTT.

In DNA form, the CDR3 reads TGCAGCGTACTTATCCCCTTGAACACTGAAGCTTTCTTT. Amino acids: CSVLIPLNTEAFF. The chain has TRBV29-1 and TRBJ1-1; no clear D gene. Looked up from germline, CDR1 is SQVTM and CDR2 is ANQGSEA. CDR3 length: 13 amino acids. V gave up 6 bases and J gave up 0 bases, with 11 bases separating them.

The CDR3 sequence: CASSAGGTSNEQFF. The CDR3 DNA follows: TGTGCCAGCAGCGCTGGGGGGACTAGCAATGAGCAGTTCTTC. This chain uses TRBV9 with TRBJ2-1; 8 positions agree with TRBD2. The CDR3 runs to 14 residues. V gave up 3 bases and J gave up 6 bases; unmatched junction bases: 5. In germline, CDR1 is SGDLS, CDR2 YYNGEE.

The chain is built from TRBV19 and TRBJ2-7, with 7 bases aligning to TRBD2. Trimming removed 3 bases from V and 0 bases from J; junction bases left unmatched: 2. Per germline, CDR1 LNHDA and CDR2 SQIVND (reference sequence). The CDR3 consists of 14 residues. The CDR3 is CASSIRGVSYEQYF. CDR3 in DNA: TGTGCCAGTAGTATTCGGGGGGTCTCCTACGAGCAGTACTTC.

The chain joins TRBV7-2 to TRBJ1-1; D perhaps matches TRBD1 (5 bases). CDR1 and CDR2 (germline): SGHTA, FQGNSA. The V and J ends lost 5 bases and 11 bases respectively, with 15 bases between them. This CDR3 has 12 residues. CDR3 in amino acids: CASSRPDRNAFF. In DNA, the CDR3 is TGTGCCAGCAGCCGCCCCGACAGAAACGCTTTCTTT.

This chain uses TRBV29-1 with TRBJ1-1, with D possibly being TRBD1 (5 bases). The germline V and J ends were trimmed by 5 bases and 0 bases, with 7 bases remaining between them. CDR1 is SQVTM, CDR2 ANQGSEA, per germline. The CDR3 has 12 amino acids. The CDR3 sequence is CSVKGMNTEAFF. The CDR3 DNA reads as TGCAGCGTTAAGGGGATGAACACTGAAGCTTTCTTT.

The genes are TRBV6-5 and TRBJ1-1; D is perhaps TRBD1 (6 bases). The CDR3 length is 15 residues. CDR1 and CDR2 (germline): MNHEY, SVGAGI. Trimming cost V 6 bases and J 5 bases, with 19 bases left between them. DNA of the CDR3: TGTGCCAGCAGCGAGTACAGGGCTGGTAGTACTGAAGCTTTCTTT. Translated, it gives CASSEYRAGSTEAFF.

V usage is TRBV5-1 and J usage is TRBJ2-7; 7 bases are shared with TRBD2. The CDR3 has 17 residues. V gave up 0 bases and J gave up 0 bases; unmatched junction bases: 9. From germline, CDR1 is SGHRS and CDR2 YFSETQ. The CDR3 DNA reads TGCGCCAGCAGCTTGGAAGCGGGGCACACACCCTCCTACGAGCAGTACTTC. This encodes CASSLEAGHTPSYEQYF. Combining the CDR3 with reference TRBV5-1 and TRBJ2-7 gives the whole variable domain KAGVTQTPRYLIKTRGQQVTLSCSPISGHRSVSWYQQTPGQGLQFLFEYFSETQRNKGNFPGRFSGRQFSNSRSEMNVSTLELGDSALYLCASSLEAGHTPSYEQYFGPGTRLTVT.

The chain is built from TRBV30 and TRBJ2-7; a weak D match, TRBD1 (8 bases). Trimming pared 1 base from V and 7 bases from J, leaving 17 bases between. The germline gives CDR1 GTSNPN, CDR2 SVGIG (reference sequence). This CDR3 is built from 14 residues. DNA of the CDR3: TGTGCCTGGAGTGACAGGGGGGGGGCACGGGAGCAGTACTTC. It is translated as CAWSDRGGAREQYF.

This clone has only one observation. The CDR3, as DNA: TGTGCCAGCTCGGAGGGATATGGCTACACCTTC. Its protein product is CASSEGYGYTF. The J gene is TRBJ1-2, the V gene TRBV2; D ambiguous. The germline gives CDR1 SNHLY, CDR2 FYNNEI. This CDR3 region has 11 residues. The V and J ends lost 8 bases and 5 bases respectively, with 9 bases between them.

This chain connects TRBV9 to TRBJ2-5, with D possibly matching TRBD2 (6 bases). The length of the CDR3 is 14 residues. V was trimmed by 3 bases and J by 5 bases, leaving 14 bases between them. CDR1 SGDLS and CDR2 YYNGEE come from the germline V gene. CDR3 bases: TGTGCCAGCAGCGCAGATGGGGGGTGGGAGACCCAGTACTTC. Translated, it gives CASSADGGWETQYF.

The V call is TRBV28, the J call TRBJ1-1, with 7 bases identical to TRBD1. Germline-derived CDR1 and CDR2 are MDHEN and SYDVKM. The CDR3 spans 14 residues. Trimming took 3 bases from V and 3 from J; bases not matched to a gene: 4. Here the CDR3 reads CASSFRDRDTEAFF. The CDR3 bases are TGTGCCAGCAGTTTTCGGGACAGAGACACTGAAGCTTTCTTT.

The chain employs TRBV6-5 and TRBJ1-1, with D perhaps TRBD1 (5 bases). The CDR3 runs 13 residues. Germline CDR1 and CDR2: MNHEY and SVGAGI. The V end lost 6 bases, the J end lost 1 base, and 9 bases lay between the germline ends. Here the CDR3 reads CASSRVENTEAFF. The CDR3 DNA sequence: TGTGCCAGCAGCAGGGTAGAGAACACTGAAGCTTTCTTT.

The CDR3 region has the DNA TGTGCCAGCAGCCAAGAGGCAAAGTTGTTTTTT. It translates to CASSQEAKLFF. The rearrangement links TRBV3-1 (or the pseudogene TRBV3-2) to TRBJ1-4, with D unresolved. The CDR3 extends over 11 amino acids. CDR1 and CDR2 (germline): LGHDT, YNNKEL (reference sequence). The V end was cut by 0 bases, the J end by 15 bases, with 8 bases between.

The V gene is TRBV5-1, the J gene TRBJ1-2; unclear D gene. The germline gives CDR1 SGHRS, CDR2 YFSETQ. The CDR3 extends over 15 amino acids. Trimming took off 4 bases at V and 2 bases at J, with 15 bases between the two ends. The CDR3 region has the DNA TGCGCCAGCAGCATCAGCCCCCGAGGAAACTATGGCTACACCTTC. Translating it yields CASSISPRGNYGYTF. The whole variable domain, remainder taken from reference TRBV5-1 and TRBJ1-2, is KAGVTQTPRYLIKTRGQQVTLSCSPISGHRSVSWYQQTPGQGLQFLFEYFSETQRNKGNFPGRFSGRQFSNSRSEMNVSTLELGDSALYLCASSISPRGNYGYTFGSGTRLTVV.

The chain is built from TRBV9 and TRBJ1-1; D uncertain. Trimming removed 4 bases at V and 11 bases at J, with 15 bases between. The CDR3 has 12 amino acids. Germline lookup yields CDR1 SGDLS and CDR2 YYNGEE. For the CDR3, the DNA is TGTGCCAGCAGCCCGGAGGGCGTAACGGCTTTCTTT. Its translation: CASSPEGVTAFF.

The chain has TRBV19 and TRBJ2-1, with 10 bases matching TRBD2. This CDR3 has 15 residues. Trimming removed 6 bases from V and 5 bases from J; junction bases left unmatched: 7. Germline-derived CDR1 and CDR2 are LNHDA and SQIVND (reference sequence). CDR3 protein: CASSPQRGGNNEQFF. In nucleotides, the CDR3 is TGTGCCAGTAGCCCCCAGCGGGGGGGCAACAATGAGCAGTTCTTC. The full variable domain, with the rest looked up from reference TRBV19 and TRBJ2-1, is DGGITQSPKYLFRKEGQNVTLSCEQNLNHDAMYWYRQDPGQGLRLIYYSQIVNDFQKGDIAEGYSVSREKKESFPLTVTSAQKNPTAFYLCASSPQRGGNNEQFFGPGTRLTVL.